This T cell receptor beta chain was recovered during a study of shared T cell receptors in the human thymus. Losses at the gene ends were 8 bases for V and 7 bases for J; bases not matched to a gene: 9. The CDR3 contains 13 residues. CDR1 and CDR2 from the germline V gene are MNHEY and SVGAGI. Sequencing was performed with immunoSEQ multiplex PCR; in TCRdb, only in-frame clones are kept and a portion is missing. The sample carries about 540,000 clones, around 82% recorded once. Another study also made use of these data, one on human thymus T cells. According to that study: Obtained as resections during corrective heart surgery, the thymus tissue was then studied. A high degree of thymic repertoire overlap among unrelated individuals was reported in related research.

This sequence was found in a boy in the first two years of life with a congenital heart defect. What was sequenced was thymocytes. The V call is TRBV6-5, the J call TRBJ2-7; 9 bases align to TRBD2. The CDR3 nucleotides read TGTGCCAGCTCCAGTGCGGGAGGGTTGGAGCAGTACTTC. Translating gives CASSSAGGLEQYF.